This paragraph covers one T cell receptor (beta chain) sequence. Trimming took 0 bases from V and 2 from J, leaving 12 bases between them. The CDR3 sequence is 15 residues long. CDR1 SGHRS and CDR2 YFSETQ come from the germline V gene. The sample originates from a study of blood T cell repertoires in COVID-19. Sequencing used immunoSEQ multiplex PCR; TCRdb keeps in-frame clones, though not all of them. The sample carries under 25,000 clones, 73% recorded once. The sequencing input was peripheral blood. The sequence derives from a human donor in a cohort sampled during active or convalescent COVID-19. V usage is TRBV5-1 and J usage is TRBJ2-7, with D perhaps matching TRBD1 (6 bases). CDR3 sequence reads: CASSLVGAGAYEQYF. In nucleotides, the CDR3 is TGCGCCAGCAGCTTGGTAGGGGCAGGGGCCTACGAGCAGTACTTC. The variable domain in full, completed from reference TRBV5-1 and TRBJ2-7, reads KAGVTQTPRYLIKTRGQQVTLSCSPISGHRSVSWYQQTPGQGLQFLFEYFSETQRNKGNFPGRFSGRQFSNSRSEMNVSTLELGDSALYLCASSLVGAGAYEQYFGPGTRLTVT.